This TCR beta chain was sequenced for a study of human T cells and chemical hapten exposure. Study-wide findings and caveats: TCRs exceeding 1 in 1000 frequency stayed unchanged with DPC sensitization.

CDR3 length: 15 residues. V was clipped by 0 bases and J by 1 base, with 9 bases between them. Per germline, CDR1 MGHRA and CDR2 YSYEKL. As for time point: patch test 1, 2 weeks after DPC sensitization. Treatment meaning: therapeutic diphenylcyclopropenone sensitization with weekly scalp DPC. This clonotype was detected a few times. Its target is unknown. TCRdb re-derived calls from the RACE reads in MiXCR, one entry per CDR3 protein. The repertoire holds fewer than 400,000 distinct CDR3 sequences, around 7% seen once, with approximately 8.9% in the top ten. The origin of this receptor is a woman in her late teens or twenties with alopecia areata. Some clones in this sample may be carry-over from other donors' samples. The sample in question was whole blood, obtained in connection with sensitization to the hapten diphenylcyclopropenone (DPC). The chain recombines TRBV4-1 with TRBJ2-5, with D hard to call. In nucleotides, the CDR3 is TGCGCCAGCAGCCAAGATGGGTCACTCCAAGAGACCCAGTACTTC. This codes for CASSQDGSLQETQYF.